These 27 T cell receptor beta chains were all obtained from the same sample, sequenced in a study of T cell changes during pregnancy in multiple sclerosis. The method was immunoSEQ multiplex PCR; TCRdb's version includes in-frame clones alone and lacks a portion of them. The sample holds some 43,000 clones, 90% seen once. The starting material was peripheral blood, obtained in the first trimester of pregnancy. The receptor source for this set is a female donor in good health, enrolled as a control in a pregnancy study.

The genes are TRBV5-1 and TRBJ2-6; the D gene is possibly TRBD1 (5 bases). The ends were cut back, 1 base at V and 2 bases at J, with 19 bases in the middle. CDR1 and CDR2 from the germline V gene are SGHRS and YFSETQ. CDR3 length: 19 amino acids. In DNA, the CDR3 is TGCGCCAGCAGCTTGAGGAGTGACAGCCTCCCTCCTGGGGCCAACGTCCTGACTTTC. Its protein is CASSLRSDSLPPGANVLTF.

This sequence joins TRBV7-3 and TRBJ1-1, with 8 bases identical to TRBD1. J was trimmed by 7 bases and V by 4 bases; bases with no gene match: 5. CDR1 and CDR2 from the germline V gene are SGHTA and FQGTGA. The CDR3 sequence is 13 residues long. The CDR3 loop reads CASSSTGGGEAFF. The CDR3 nucleotides are TGTGCCAGCAGCTCCACAGGGGGGGGTGAAGCTTTCTTT. Together with reference TRBV7-3 and TRBJ1-1, the CDR3 gives the full variable domain: GAGVSQTPSNKVTEKGKYVELRCDPISGHTALYWYRQSLGQGPEFLIYFQGTGAADDSGLPNDRFFAVRPEGSVSTLKIQRTERGDSAVYLCASSSTGGGEAFFGQGTRLTVV.

This sequence joins TRBV7-3 and TRBJ1-1, with 9 positions matching TRBD1. In germline, CDR1 is SGHTA, CDR2 FQGTGA. The CDR3 is made up of 17 amino acids. After removal of 2 bases from V and 6 bases from J, the junction contained 13 bases not matched to a gene. CDR3 residues: CASSLLSPGQGKPEAFF. For the CDR3, the DNA is TGTGCCAGCAGCTTATTATCCCCGGGACAGGGTAAACCTGAAGCTTTCTTT.

This chain links TRBV6-4 with TRBJ2-3, with TRBD2 matching 10 bases. The CDR3 loop spans 17 amino acids. Germline V gene data show CDR1 as MRHNA and CDR2 as SNTAGT. After removal of 6 bases from V and 0 bases from J, the junction contained 9 bases not matched to a gene. CDR3 nucleotides: TGTGCCAGCAGCAAAGGGGCTAGCGGGGGTAGCACAGATACGCAGTATTTT. Translated: CASSKGASGGSTDTQYF.

The genes are TRBV27 and TRBJ2-3; 11 positions match TRBD2. The germline V gene encodes CDR1 MNHEY and CDR2 SMNVEV (reference sequence). The CDR3 totals 14 residues. The V segment lost 5 bases and the J segment 14 bases; nucleotides outside the gene matches: 12. In nucleotides, the CDR3 is TGTGCCAGCAGTCCCTACTCAGCTAGCGGGGGGTGGTATTTT. Translation: CASSPYSASGGWYF.

The genes are TRBV6-5 and TRBJ2-5, with TRBD2 matching over 7 bases. The germline CDR1 and CDR2 sequences are MNHEY and SVGAGI. This CDR3 spans 15 amino acids. V was clipped by 1 base and J by 5 bases; unmatched bases: 7. CDR3 sequence reads: CASSYLGGNWETQYF. The CDR3 DNA sequence: TGTGCCAGCAGTTACTTGGGGGGGAACTGGGAGACCCAGTACTTC.

The chain has TRBV7-3 and TRBJ2-1; 7 bases are shared with TRBD1. With V trimmed by 4 bases and J by 7 bases, 10 bases remained unmatched. CDR1 and CDR2 from the germline V gene are SGHTA and FQGTGA. The CDR3 loop spans 15 amino acids. The CDR3 coding sequence is TGTGCCAGCAGCTCGAACCCGACAGGGACGAATGAGCAGTTCTTC. As protein: CASSSNPTGTNEQFF.

This chain connects TRBV4-1 to TRBJ2-3, with 8 bases fitting TRBD1. J lost 0 bases, V lost 1 base, and 6 bases had no gene match. The CDR3 extends over 17 amino acids. Per the germline V gene, CDR1 is MGHRA and CDR2 is YSYEKL. CDR3 amino acids: CASSQADRGLSTDTQYF. CDR3 bases: TGCGCCAGCAGCCAAGCCGACAGGGGCCTGAGCACAGATACGCAGTATTTT.

The chain carries TRBV11-2 and TRBJ2-3, with D possibly being TRBD2 (6 bases). Per germline, CDR1 SGHAT and CDR2 FQNNGV. Trimming took off 5 bases at V and 1 base at J, with 13 bases between the two ends. This CDR3 has 15 residues. CDR3 nucleotide sequence: TGTGCCAGCAGCACCCTAGGCGGGGGCACAGATACGCAGTATTTT. Protein sequence: CASSTLGGGTDTQYF.

V is TRBV28 and J is TRBJ2-1; 12 nucleotides align to TRBD2. Per germline, CDR1 MDHEN and CDR2 SYDVKM. The V segment lost 4 bases and the J segment 0 bases; nucleotides outside the gene matches: 4. The CDR3 covers 17 residues. CDR3 in amino acids: CASSSRLAGDSYNEQFF. In DNA, the CDR3 is TGTGCCAGCAGTTCCCGACTAGCGGGAGACTCCTACAATGAGCAGTTCTTC.

The chain is built from TRBV4-2 and TRBJ1-5, with D maybe TRBD1 (6 bases). The germline gives CDR1 LGHNA, CDR2 YNFKEQ. This CDR3 is built from 16 residues. V was trimmed by 1 base and J by 2 bases, leaving 12 bases between them. The CDR3 DNA sequence: TGTGCCAGCAGCCAAGGTGTGACAGGTGGCAATCAGCCCCAGCATTTT. Encoded protein: CASSQGVTGGNQPQHF.

This clone was recorded at least ten times. The chain joins TRBV19 to TRBJ2-1; 10 bases match TRBD2. The CDR3 covers 15 residues. J gave up 4 bases and V 4 bases, and 4 bases lay outside the gene matches. Germline CDR1 and CDR2: LNHDA and SQIVND (reference sequence). CDR3 sequence reads: CASSKTSGSYNEQFF. The CDR3 DNA sequence: TGTGCCAGTAGTAAGACTAGCGGGTCGTACAATGAGCAGTTCTTC.

V is TRBV14 and J is TRBJ2-7, with D perhaps matching TRBD2 (6 bases). V lost 4 bases and J 3 bases, leaving 10 bases between the germline ends. Germline assignment: CDR1 SGHDN and CDR2 FVKESK. This CDR3 is built from 13 residues. As DNA, the CDR3 is TGTGCCAGCAGCCCGGGACTGATCTACGAGCAGTACTTC. Protein: CASSPGLIYEQYF.

The chain uses TRBV15 and TRBJ2-4; tentatively, D is TRBD2 (6 bases). CDR1 is LNHNV and CDR2 is YYDKDF in the germline V gene (reference sequence). This CDR3 has 16 amino acids. Trimming took off 7 bases at V and 1 base at J, with 17 bases between the two ends. The CDR3 is CATTGVPPEAKNIQYF. In DNA, the CDR3 is TGTGCCACCACGGGAGTTCCACCCGAGGCCAAAAACATTCAGTACTTC.

V gene TRBV11-2 combines with J gene TRBJ1-3; D is unclear. The V end lost 3 bases, the J end lost 4 bases, and 7 bases lay between the germline ends. There are 13 residues in the CDR3. Germline CDR1 reads SGHAT; CDR2 reads FQNNGV. The CDR3 sequence is CASSFATGNTIYF. As DNA, the CDR3 is TGTGCCAGCAGCTTTGCTACCGGAAACACCATATATTTT.

The rearrangement links TRBV4-2 to TRBJ1-2, with TRBD1 matching over 8 bases. Germline loops: CDR1 LGHNA, CDR2 YNFKEQ. V lost 5 bases and J lost 6; bases outside the gene matches: 8. CDR3 size: 14 residues. CDR3 DNA sequence: TGTGCCAGCAGCACTTCGACAGGGGAAAATGGCTACACCTTC. It specifies CASSTSTGENGYTF.

The chain combines TRBV4-1 with TRBJ1-1; 8 bases fit TRBD1. This CDR3 spans 15 amino acids. Trimming cost V 2 bases and J 3 bases; bases outside gene matches: 5. From germline, CDR1 is MGHRA and CDR2 YSYEKL. CDR3 residues: CASSQTDREHTEAFF. In DNA form, the CDR3 reads TGCGCCAGCAGCCAAACGGACAGGGAACACACTGAAGCTTTCTTT.

The rearrangement joins TRBV7-2 to TRBJ2-3; D unclear. Germline-derived CDR1 and CDR2 are SGHTA and FQGNSA. The CDR3 consists of 13 residues. Trimming left V 1 base short and J 5 bases short, with 7 bases between. The CDR3, as DNA: TGTGCCAGCAGCTTAGAGCCTGGAGATACGCAGTATTTT. Protein sequence: CASSLEPGDTQYF.

This chain uses TRBV7-9 with TRBJ2-7, with 11 bases aligning to TRBD2. The CDR3 consists of 19 residues. Germline CDR1 is SEHNR and CDR2 is FQNEAQ (reference sequence). The V and J ends lost 7 bases and 2 bases, in that order; junction bases with no gene match: 19. The CDR3 region is CASNSDPGLTSGIAYEQYF. The CDR3 DNA follows: TGTGCCAGCAACTCCGACCCAGGGCTGACTAGCGGGATAGCCTACGAGCAGTACTTC.

The chain is built from TRBV5-4 and TRBJ2-3; D perhaps matches TRBD1 (6 bases). The CDR3 runs to 15 residues. Trimming shortened V by 4 bases and J by 1 base, and 13 bases separated the two germline ends. CDR1 is SGHNT, CDR2 YYREEE, per germline (reference sequence). Here the CDR3 reads CASSLQGAGTDTQYF. The CDR3 DNA reads as TGTGCCAGCAGCCTACAGGGTGCGGGCACAGATACGCAGTATTTT.

This CDR3 reads CASSLIGTPMNTEAFF. In DNA, the CDR3 is TGTGCCAGCAGCTTAATCGGGACACCCATGAACACTGAAGCTTTCTTT. The chain combines TRBV7-2 with TRBJ1-1; possible D gene TRBD1, 6 bases. Trimming removed 2 bases at V and 0 bases at J, with 13 bases between. There are 16 residues in the CDR3. Per the germline V gene, CDR1 is SGHTA and CDR2 is FQGNSA.

This clone appeared a single time. Germline and junction disagree at one end, which may indicate a read error. This rearrangement joins TRBV28 to TRBJ2-1, with a possible D match to TRBD1 (5 bases). CDR3 size: 12 residues. In germline, CDR1 is MDHEN, CDR2 SYDVKM. CDR3 DNA sequence: TGTGCCAGCTCTCCTGGGGCGGCTTATGGCATCTTC. As protein: CASSPGAAYGIF.

In its sample, this clone was seen a few times. This sequence joins TRBV2 and TRBJ1-6; D not certain. Trimming stripped 4 bases from V and 5 bases from J, with 15 bases between. Germline assignment: CDR1 SNHLY and CDR2 FYNNEI. CDR3 length: 16 amino acids. Here the CDR3 reads CASSAPQGLNNSPLHF. The CDR3 coding sequence is TGTGCCAGCAGTGCGCCCCAAGGACTAAATAATTCACCCCTCCACTTT.

The V gene is TRBV6-5, the J gene TRBJ1-5; D is perhaps TRBD1 (5 bases). Between the trimmed V and J ends, which lost 5 bases and 6 bases, there was a span of 11 bases. The CDR3 is 13 residues long. CDR1 MNHEY and CDR2 SVGAGI come from the germline V gene. CDR3 DNA sequence: TGTGCCAGCAGTCAGGAAACAGGTCAGCCCCAGCATTTT. Translated, it gives CASSQETGQPQHF.

The chain joins TRBV7-2 to TRBJ1-1, with a weak D call TRBD1 (5 bases). The CDR3 is made up of 12 amino acids. V was shortened by 7 bases and J by 10 bases, with 16 bases between the two germline ends. Per the germline V gene, CDR1 is SGHTA and CDR2 is FQGNSA. In nucleotides, the CDR3 is TGTGCCAGCAACCCGCAGGGTTTTGGAGCTTTCTTT. Its protein is CASNPQGFGAFF. The entire variable domain, with the rest obtained from reference TRBV7-2 and TRBJ1-1, is as follows: GAGVSQSPSNKVTEKGKDVELRCDPISGHTALYWYRQSLGQGLEFLIYFQGNSAPDKSGLPSDRFSAERTGGSVSTLTIQRTQQEDSAVYLCASNPQGFGAFFGQGTRLTVV.

This clone showed up just once. The chain carries TRBV11-2 and TRBJ2-4; no clear D. CDR3 size: 15 residues. V lost 0 bases and J 2 bases, leaving 8 bases between the germline ends. From germline, CDR1 is SGHAT and CDR2 FQNNGV. Written as DNA, the CDR3 is TGTGCCAGCAGCTTAGATTTGGCTCCCAAAAACATTCAGTACTTC. It translates to CASSLDLAPKNIQYF.

The gene calls are TRBV6-5 and TRBJ1-2, with 7 positions matching TRBD1. Germline CDR1 reads MNHEY; CDR2 reads SVGAGI. This CDR3 spans 15 amino acids. The ends lost 0 bases at V and 1 base at J; junction bases unmatched: 2. CDR3 DNA: TGTGCCAGCAGTTACTCGACAGGGATTAACTATGGCTACACCTTC. It is translated as CASSYSTGINYGYTF.